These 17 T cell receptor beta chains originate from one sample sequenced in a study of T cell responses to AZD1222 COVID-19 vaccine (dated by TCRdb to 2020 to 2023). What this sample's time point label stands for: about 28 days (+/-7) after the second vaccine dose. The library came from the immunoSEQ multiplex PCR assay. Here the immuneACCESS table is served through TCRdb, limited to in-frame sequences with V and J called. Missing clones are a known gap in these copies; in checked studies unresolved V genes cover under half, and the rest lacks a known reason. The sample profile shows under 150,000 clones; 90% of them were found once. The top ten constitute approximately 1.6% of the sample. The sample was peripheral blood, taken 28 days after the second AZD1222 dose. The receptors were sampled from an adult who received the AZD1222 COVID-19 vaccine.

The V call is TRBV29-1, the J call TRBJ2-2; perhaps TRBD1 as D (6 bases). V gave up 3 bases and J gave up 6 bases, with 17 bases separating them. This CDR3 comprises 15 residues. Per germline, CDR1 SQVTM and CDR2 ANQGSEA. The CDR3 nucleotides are TGCAGCGTTGAGGAGGACAGCTCGAGGGCCGGGGAGCTGTTTTTT. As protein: CSVEEDSSRAGELFF.

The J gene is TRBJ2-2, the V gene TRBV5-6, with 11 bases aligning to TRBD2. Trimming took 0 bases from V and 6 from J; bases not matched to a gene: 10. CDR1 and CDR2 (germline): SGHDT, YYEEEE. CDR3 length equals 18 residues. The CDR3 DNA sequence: TGTGCCAGCAGCTTGGTGGTAGCGGGAGGGCCACACGCCGGGGAGCTGTTTTTT. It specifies CASSLVVAGGPHAGELFF.

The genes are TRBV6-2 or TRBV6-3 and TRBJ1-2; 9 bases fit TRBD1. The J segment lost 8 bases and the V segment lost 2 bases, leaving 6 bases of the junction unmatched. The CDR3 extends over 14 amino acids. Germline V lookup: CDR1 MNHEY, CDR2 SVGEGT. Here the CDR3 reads CASSYLGQGGGYTF. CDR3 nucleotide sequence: TGTGCCAGCAGTTACCTGGGACAGGGCGGCGGCTACACCTTC.

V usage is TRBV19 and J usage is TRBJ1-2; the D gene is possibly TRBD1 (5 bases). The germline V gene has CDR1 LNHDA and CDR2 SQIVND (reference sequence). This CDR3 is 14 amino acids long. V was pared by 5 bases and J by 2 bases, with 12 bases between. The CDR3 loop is CASSLGERNYGYTF. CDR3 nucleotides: TGTGCCAGTAGTCTGGGGGAGAGGAACTATGGCTACACCTTC.

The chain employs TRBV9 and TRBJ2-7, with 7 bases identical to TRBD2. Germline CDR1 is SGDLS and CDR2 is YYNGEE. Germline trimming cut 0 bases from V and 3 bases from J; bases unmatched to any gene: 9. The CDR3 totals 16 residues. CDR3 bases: TGTGCCAGCAGCGTAGTGGGGGAAGCGGGAATCTACGAGCAGTACTTC. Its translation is CASSVVGEAGIYEQYF. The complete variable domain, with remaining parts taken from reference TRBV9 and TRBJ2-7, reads DSGVTQTPKHLITATGQRVTLRCSPRSGDLSVYWYQQSLDQGLQFLIQYYNGEERAKGNILERFSAQQFPDLHSELNLSSLELGDSALYFCASSVVGEAGIYEQYFGPGTRLTVT.

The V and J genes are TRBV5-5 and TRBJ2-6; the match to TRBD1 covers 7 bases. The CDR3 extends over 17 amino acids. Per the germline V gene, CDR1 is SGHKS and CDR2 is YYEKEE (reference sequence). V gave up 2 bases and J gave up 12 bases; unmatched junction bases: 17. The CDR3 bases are TGTGCCAGCAGCTTAAACCCAGGGGGACAAGGAACGAGCGTCCTGACTTTC. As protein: CASSLNPGGQGTSVLTF.

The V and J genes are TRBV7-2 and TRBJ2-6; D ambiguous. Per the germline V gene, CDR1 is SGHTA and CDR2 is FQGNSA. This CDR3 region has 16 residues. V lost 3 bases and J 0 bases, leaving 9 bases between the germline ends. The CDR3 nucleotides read TGTGCCAGCAGCTTGATGGCAGGCTCTGGGGCCAACGTCCTGACTTTC. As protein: CASSLMAGSGANVLTF.

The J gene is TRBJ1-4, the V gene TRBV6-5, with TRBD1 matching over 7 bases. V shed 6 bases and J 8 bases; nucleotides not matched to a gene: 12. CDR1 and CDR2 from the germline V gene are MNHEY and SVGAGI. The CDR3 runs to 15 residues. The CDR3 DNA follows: TGTGCCAGCAGCAACAACAGGGGAGGTGGAGAAAAACTGTTTTTT. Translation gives CASSNNRGGGEKLFF.

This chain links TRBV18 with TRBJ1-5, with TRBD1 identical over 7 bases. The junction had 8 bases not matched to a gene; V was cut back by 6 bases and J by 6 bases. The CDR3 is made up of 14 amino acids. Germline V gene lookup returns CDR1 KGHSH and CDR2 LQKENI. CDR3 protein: CASSPDRVAQPQHF. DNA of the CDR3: TGTGCCAGCTCCCCTGACAGGGTGGCTCAGCCCCAGCATTTT.

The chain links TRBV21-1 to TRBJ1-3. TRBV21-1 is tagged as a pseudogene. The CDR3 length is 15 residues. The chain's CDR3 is CASSKAGVPGNTIYF. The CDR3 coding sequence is TGTGCCAGCAGCAAAGCGGGGGTTCCTGGAAACACCATATATTTT.

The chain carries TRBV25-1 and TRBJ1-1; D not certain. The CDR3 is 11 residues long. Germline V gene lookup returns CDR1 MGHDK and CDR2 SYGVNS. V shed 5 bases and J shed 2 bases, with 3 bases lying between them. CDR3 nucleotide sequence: TGTGCCAGCAGTTCTAACACTGAAGCTTTCTTT. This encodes CASSSNTEAFF.

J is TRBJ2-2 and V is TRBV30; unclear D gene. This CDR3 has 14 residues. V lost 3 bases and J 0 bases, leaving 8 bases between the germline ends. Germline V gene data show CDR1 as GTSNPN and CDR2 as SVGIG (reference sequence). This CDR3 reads CAWRLAANTGELFF. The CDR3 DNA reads TGTGCCTGGAGGTTGGCCGCGAACACCGGGGAGCTGTTTTTT. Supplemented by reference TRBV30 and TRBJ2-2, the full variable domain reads SQTIHQWPATLVQPVGSPLSLECTVEGTSNPNLYWYRQAAGRGLQLLFYSVGIGQISSEVPQNLSASRPQDRQFILSSKKLLLSDSGFYLCAWRLAANTGELFFGEGSRLTVL.

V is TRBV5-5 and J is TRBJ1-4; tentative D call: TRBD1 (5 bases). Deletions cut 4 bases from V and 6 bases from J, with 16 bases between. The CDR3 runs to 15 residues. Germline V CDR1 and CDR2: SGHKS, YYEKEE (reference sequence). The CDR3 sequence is CASSGGVQHHEKLFF. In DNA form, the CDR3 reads TGTGCCAGCAGCGGGGGGGTCCAGCATCATGAAAAACTGTTTTTT.

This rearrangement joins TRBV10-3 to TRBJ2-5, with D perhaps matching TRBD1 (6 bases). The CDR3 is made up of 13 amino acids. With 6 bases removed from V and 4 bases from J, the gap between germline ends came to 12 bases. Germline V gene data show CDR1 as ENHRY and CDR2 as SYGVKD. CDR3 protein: CAIRTGSGETQYF. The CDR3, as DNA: TGTGCCATCAGGACAGGCTCCGGAGAGACCCAGTACTTC.

This CDR3 is CASSQAGLQFF. DNA of the CDR3: TGTGCCAGCAGCCAGGCCGGGCTACAGTTCTTC. V gene TRBV3-1 (or the pseudogene TRBV3-2) combines with J gene TRBJ2-1; D not resolved. Looked up from germline, CDR1 is LGHDT and CDR2 is YNNKEL (reference sequence). The CDR3 sequence is 11 residues long. Trimming left V 3 bases short and J 13 bases short, with 10 bases between.

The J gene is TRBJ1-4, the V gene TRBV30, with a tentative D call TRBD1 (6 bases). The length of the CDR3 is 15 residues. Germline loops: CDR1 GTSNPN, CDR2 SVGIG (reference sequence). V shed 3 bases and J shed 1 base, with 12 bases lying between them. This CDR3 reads CAWSAKGGTNEKLFF. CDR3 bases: TGTGCCTGGAGCGCCAAAGGGGGAACTAATGAAAAACTGTTTTTT. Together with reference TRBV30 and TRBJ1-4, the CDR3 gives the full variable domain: SQTIHQWPATLVQPVGSPLSLECTVEGTSNPNLYWYRQAAGRGLQLLFYSVGIGQISSEVPQNLSASRPQDRQFILSSKKLLLSDSGFYLCAWSAKGGTNEKLFFGSGTQLSVL.

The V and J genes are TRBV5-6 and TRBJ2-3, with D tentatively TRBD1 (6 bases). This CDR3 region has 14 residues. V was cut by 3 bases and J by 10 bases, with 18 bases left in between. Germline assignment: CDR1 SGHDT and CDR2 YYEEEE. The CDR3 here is CASSYGTTVLSQYF. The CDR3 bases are TGTGCCAGCAGCTATGGGACAACGGTGTTGTCGCAGTATTTT.